These T cell receptor beta chains were read from a single sample in a study of blood T cell repertoires in COVID-19. Data came from immunoSEQ multiplex PCR; TCRdb stores just in-frame clones and leaves some out. The sample contains some 400,000 clones, 70% to 85% of which appear only once. Material: peripheral blood. All receptors come from a human donor with acute or convalescent COVID-19. The donor label of this sample is uncertain. CDR3s include the opening cysteine and the closing phenylalanine or tryptophan. A D gene is named only where the DNA matches it firmly. Some rows have no size entry. The others give once, few or many, or a class for an expanded clone.

j_call v_call clone_size cdr3_length d_call cdr3_nt cdr3_aa
TRBJ2-3 TRBV5-1 . 14 . TGCGCCAGCAGCTTTGGAGGGGACACAGATACGCAGTATTTT CASSFGGDTDTQYF
TRBJ2-5 TRBV5-4 . 14 . TGTGCCAGCAGCTTGGGAGCGAAGCAAGAGACCCAGTACTTC CASSLGAKQETQYF
TRBJ1-2 TRBV12-3/TRBV12-4 . 13 . TGTGCCAGCAGAGGGGGAACAAACTATGGCTACACCTTC CASRGGTNYGYTF
TRBJ2-2 TRBV28 . 17 . TGTGCCAGCAGTAAAACCGAAATGGGCCCAGACACCGGGGAGCTGTTTTTT CASSKTEMGPDTGELFF
TRBJ1-1 TRBV7-2 . 13 . TGTGCCAGCAGCTCCCGGGGTGGGACTGAAGCTTTCTTT CASSSRGGTEAFF
TRBJ2-5 TRBV7-7 . 16 TRBD2 TGTGCCAGCAGCTTAGCGACGGGACTAGCGGGAGAGACCCAGTACTTC CASSLATGLAGETQYF
TRBJ2-3 TRBV5-6 . 15 . TGTGCCAGCAGCTCGACAGTTATGGAGCTATATACGCAGTATTTT CASSSTVMELYTQYF
TRBJ2-7 TRBV11-2 few 14 TRBD1 TGTGCCAGCAGCTTAGTTGGGACAGGCTACGAGCAGTACTTC CASSLVGTGYEQYF
TRBJ1-1 TRBV28 . 12 . TGTGCCAGCAGTTTGGGGCAGGGGAAAACTTTCTTT CASSLGQGKTFF
TRBJ2-7 TRBV6-6 . 15 TRBD1 TGTGCCAGCAGCCACATAGGGACAGGGGTGTACGAGCAGTACTTC CASSHIGTGVYEQYF
TRBJ2-5 TRBV5-4 . 14 . TGTGCCAGCAGCTTGCGCAGGGTTGCAGAGACCCAGTACTTC CASSLRRVAETQYF
TRBJ1-5 TRBV18 . 18 . TGTGCCAGCTCACCCAGAGGGAGCCAGGGAGGGGGAAATCAGCCCCAGCATTTT CASSPRGSQGGGNQPQHF
TRBJ2-3 TRBV10-3 once 11 . TGTGCCATCAGTGAGCGGGATACGCAGTATTTT CAISERDTQYF
TRBJ2-1 TRBV5-1 . 16 . TGCGCCAGCAGCACCGAAGGGGGGGTTTCCTACAATGAGCAGTTCTTC CASSTEGGVSYNEQFF
TRBJ2-1 TRBV27 once 15 TRBD2 TGTGCCACCGCTAGCGGGAGGGCCTCGTATAATGAGCAGTTCTTC CATASGRASYNEQFF
TRBJ1-3 TRBV6-5 . 13 . TGTGCCAGCAGTCATGATAGCCGTGGGTTCTTATATTTT CASSHDSRGFLYF
TRBJ1-4 TRBV28 . 17 . TGTGCCAGCAGTTATGATACAGGATTTTCAACTAATGAAAAACTGTTTTTT CASSYDTGFSTNEKLFF
TRBJ1-2 TRBV28 . 16 TRBD1 TGTGCCAGCAGTTTAATGGGACAGGGCTTTAGTTATGGCTACACCTTC CASSLMGQGFSYGYTF
TRBJ2-7 TRBV21-1 . 14 . TGTGCCGGAGGAAACCGGGACAGGGGACCCGCTTGGTACTTC CAGGNRDRGPAWYF
TRBJ2-7 TRBV28 . 12 . TGTGCCAGCAGTTCCGGTCCGGGAGAGCAGTACTTC CASSSGPGEQYF
TRBJ2-3 TRBV18 . 16 TRBD2 TGTGCCAGCTCACCATCTCAGCGGGGTAGCACAGATACGCAGTATTTT CASSPSQRGSTDTQYF
TRBJ2-7 TRBV6-2/TRBV6-3 . 15 . TGTGCCAGCAGTCAACACGTACGTCGGCAGGACGAGCAGTACTTC CASSQHVRRQDEQYF
TRBJ2-7 TRBV7-9 . 15 TRBD1 TGTGCCAGCACCGGATACGAGGGGGCCTCCTACGAGCAGTACTTC CASTGYEGASYEQYF
TRBJ1-1 TRBV5-1 few 15 . TGCGCCAGCAGCTTAATGGGCAGGATGAACACTGAAGCTTTCTTT CASSLMGRMNTEAFF
TRBJ1-5 TRBV12-3/TRBV12-4 . 13 . TGTGCCGGCAGTTTCACCGGGAATCAGCCCCAGCATTTT CAGSFTGNQPQHF
TRBJ1-2 TRBV7-2 few 15 . TGTGCCAGCAGCTTAGCGCCAGACCCAGGGGAGGGCTACACCTTC CASSLAPDPGEGYTF
TRBJ1-2 TRBV2 . 19 TRBD1 TGTGCCAGCAGTCCGACCCCTAGGGGACAGGGTGGGCAAAACTATGGCTACACCTTC CASSPTPRGQGGQNYGYTF
TRBJ2-7 TRBV9 . 15 . TGTGCCAGCAGCGTAGCTACAGGAGACCTCTACGAGCAGTACTTC CASSVATGDLYEQYF
TRBJ1-4 TRBV5-1 . 14 . TGCGCCAGCAGCTTGGTCGGGGGGCGGGAAAAACTGTTTTTT CASSLVGGREKLFF
TRBJ2-3 TRBV6-2/TRBV6-3 . 17 TRBD2 TGTGCCAGCAGTTACTCCGGACTAGCGGGGGGCGGAAATACGCAGTATTTT CASSYSGLAGGGNTQYF
TRBJ1-4 TRBV6-2/TRBV6-3 . 17 TRBD1 TGTGCCAGCAGTTACTCCGCGTGGGACAGCCCTAATGAAAAACTGTTTTTT CASSYSAWDSPNEKLFF
TRBJ1-2 TRBV9 . 16 . TGTGCCAGCAGCGTAGCAGGTGCTACACACAACTATGGCTACACCTTC CASSVAGATHNYGYTF
TRBJ1-3 TRBV30 few 14 . TGTGCCTGGAAAGTTTCAGGGTCTGGAAACACCATATATTTT CAWKVSGSGNTIYF
TRBJ2-7 TRBV29-1 once 14 . TGCAGCGTTGTAGAGGCCGTAAACACCTACGAGCAGTACTTC CSVVEAVNTYEQYF
TRBJ1-1 TRBV6-5 . 12 . TGTGCCAGCAGCAGGGTGTCTACTGAAGCTTTCTTT CASSRVSTEAFF
TRBJ1-4 TRBV10-1 few 15 . TGCGCCAGCAGTGAGTCGAGATCAACTAATGAAAAACTGTTTTTT CASSESRSTNEKLFF
TRBJ2-3 TRBV9 . 14 TRBD1 TGTGCCAGCAGCGCTGACAGGGTCAGAGATACGCAGTATTTT CASSADRVRDTQYF
TRBJ1-2 TRBV7-9 . 14 . TGTGCCAGCAGCTTGGGACGGGGGTTCTATGGCTACACCTTC CASSLGRGFYGYTF
TRBJ1-3 TRBV28 . 13 . TGTGCCAGCAGCCTTGGGGGAGGACGCACCATATATTTT CASSLGGGRTIYF